This TCR beta chain stems from a study of neoadjuvant anti-PD-1 for oral cavity cancer. Germline CDR1 is SGHKS and CDR2 is YYEKEE (reference sequence). The CDR3 covers 16 residues. The V gene lost 0 bases and the J gene lost 2 bases, with 12 bases spanning the gap. The time point: after neoadjuvant nivolumab, at surgical resection. Using immunoSEQ multiplex PCR, the repertoire was profiled, and TCRdb retains in-frame clones only, with some absent. Altogether over 11,000 clones are present, approximately 73% being singletons, with the ten largest covering 2% to 2.5%. The clonotype originates from a person between 40 and 85 years old with oral cavity squamous cell carcinoma. Sequencing was performed on PBMCs, taken after nivolumab (anti-PD-1) treatment. The rearrangement joins TRBV5-5 to TRBJ1-5; D is ambiguous. CDR3 loop: CASSLDPKIGNQPQHF. CDR3 bases: TGTGCCAGCAGCTTGGATCCGAAAATAGGCAATCAGCCCCAGCATTTT.